These 31 T cell receptor beta chains were sequenced from one sample in a study of beta chain features in type 1 diabetes. cDNA synthesis used the whole RNA isolate, giving expressed TCRB sequences. The protocol was immunoSEQ multiplex PCR, while the TCRdb copy is restricted to in-frame clones and leaves out a portion. The top ten hold around 0.065% of the sample, which has around 430,000 clones, roughly 30% seen once. The sample comprised naive CD4+ T cells from blood. These receptors came from a man between 18 and 35 years old in good health.

This chain connects TRBV9 to TRBJ2-7, with 7 bases fitting TRBD2. Germline CDR1 reads SGDLS; CDR2 reads YYNGEE. After removal of 4 bases from V and 0 bases from J, the junction contained 4 bases not matched to a gene. This CDR3 comprises 14 residues. This CDR3 is CASSPGTNSYEQYF. CDR3 nucleotides: TGTGCCAGCAGCCCCGGGACTAACTCCTACGAGCAGTACTTC. The full variable domain, its missing parts supplied by reference TRBV9 and TRBJ2-7, is DSGVTQTPKHLITATGQRVTLRCSPRSGDLSVYWYQQSLDQGLQFLIQYYNGEERAKGNILERFSAQQFPDLHSELNLSSLELGDSALYFCASSPGTNSYEQYFGPGTRLTVT.

J is TRBJ2-7 and V is TRBV27, with a weak D call TRBD2 (5 bases). The V end was cut by 10 bases, the J end by 5 bases, with 21 bases between. The CDR3 spans 14 residues. From germline, CDR1 is MNHEY and CDR2 SMNVEV (reference sequence). The CDR3 is CATRRTRLLDEQYF. The CDR3, as DNA: TGTGCCACTAGGAGGACCCGCCTCCTGGACGAGCAGTACTTC.

The CDR3 region has the DNA TGCAGCGTCGACAGGGGGAATGAAAAACTGTTTTTT. Its protein product is CSVDRGNEKLFF. The chain has TRBV29-1 and TRBJ1-4; 9 bases line up with TRBD1. The ends lost 6 bases at V and 5 bases at J; junction bases unmatched: 1. Germline V gene sequence: CDR1 SQVTM, CDR2 ANQGSEA. This CDR3 comprises 12 residues.

The V and J genes are TRBV7-2 and TRBJ2-4, with TRBD2 as a possible D gene (6 bases). Deletions cut 2 bases from V and 3 bases from J, with 11 bases between. The CDR3 has 15 residues. CDR1 and CDR2 (germline): SGHTA, FQGNSA. The CDR3 sequence is CASSLLVAVKNIQYF. As DNA, the CDR3 is TGTGCCAGCAGCTTACTAGTAGCGGTCAAAAACATTCAGTACTTC.

Concerning this clone itself: Other nucleotide sequences in the sample specify the same CDR3. The genes are TRBV29-1 and TRBJ1-1; TRBD1 aligns across 7 bases. The CDR3 has 13 amino acids. The V gene end was trimmed by 3 bases and the J gene end by 1 base; junction bases not matched to a gene: 2. Germline V CDR1 and CDR2: SQVTM, ANQGSEA. CDR3 sequence reads: CSVEDRRNTEAFF. The CDR3 DNA is TGCAGCGTTGAGGACAGGAGGAACACTGAAGCTTTCTTT.

This rearrangement joins TRBV28 to TRBJ2-5; 7 positions match TRBD2. The CDR3 consists of 14 residues. Germline CDR1 reads MDHEN; CDR2 reads SYDVKM. Unmatched junction bases numbered 4, after V lost 5 bases and J lost 1 base. CDR3 nucleotides: TGTGCCAGCAGTCTAAGCGGGACCCAAGAGACCCAGTACTTC. Translated: CASSLSGTQETQYF.

V is TRBV9 and J is TRBJ2-7; 7 bases fit TRBD2. The CDR3 is 15 amino acids. Germline assignment: CDR1 SGDLS and CDR2 YYNGEE. The trim removed 0 bases at V and 4 bases at J, leaving 7 bases unmatched. The CDR3 spells CASSVGAGKSYEQYF. Here the CDR3 DNA reads TGTGCCAGCAGCGTAGGAGCGGGAAAATCTTACGAGCAGTACTTC.

This chain joins TRBV30 and TRBJ2-7; D uncertain. The germline gives CDR1 GTSNPN, CDR2 SVGIG (reference sequence). The CDR3 runs 12 residues. V lost 3 bases, J lost 2 bases, and 8 bases lay in between. CDR3 in amino acids: CAWRGTPYEQYF. The CDR3, as DNA: TGTGCCTGGAGGGGAACTCCCTACGAGCAGTACTTC.

The chain employs TRBV2 and TRBJ2-3; tentative D call: TRBD2 (5 bases). CDR3 length: 12 amino acids. Germline CDR1 is SNHLY and CDR2 is FYNNEI. V lost 8 bases and J lost 3, with 9 bases in between. For the CDR3, the DNA is TGTGCCAGCCGAGCGGAAACAGATACGCAGTATTTT. It codes for CASRAETDTQYF. Variable domain in full (rest from reference TRBV2 and TRBJ2-3): EPEVTQTPSHQVTQMGQEVILRCVPISNHLYFYWYRQILGQKVEFLVSFYNNEISEKSEIFDDQFSVERPDGSNFTLKIRSTKLEDSAMYFCASRAETDTQYFGPGTRLTVL.

The J gene is TRBJ2-7, the V gene TRBV30; D gene uncertain. V was clipped by 0 bases and J by 7 bases, with 10 bases between them. Germline V CDR1 and CDR2: GTSNPN, SVGIG (reference sequence). CDR3 length equals 12 residues. The CDR3 region is CAWSVIRREQYF. The CDR3 bases are TGTGCCTGGAGTGTAATTAGGCGGGAGCAGTACTTC.

In DNA, the CDR3 is TGTGCCTTGTACCCTCGGACAGGGGATCACGCTGAAGCTTTCTTT. Translated: CALYPRTGDHAEAFF. V usage is TRBV30 and J usage is TRBJ1-1; TRBD1 matches 9 bases. CDR1 and CDR2 from the germline V gene are GTSNPN and SVGIG (reference sequence). V was pared by 7 bases and J by 6 bases, with 15 bases of the junction left unmatched. The CDR3 runs to 15 residues.

The V gene is TRBV19, the J gene TRBJ2-3; 7 bases align to TRBD2. The CDR3 contains 14 residues. Germline CDR1 reads LNHDA; CDR2 reads SQIVND (reference sequence). The ends lost 7 bases at V and 0 bases at J; junction bases unmatched: 4. CDR3 nucleotide sequence: TGTGCCAGTACCCCGGGACTAAGCACAGATACGCAGTATTTT. This codes for CASTPGLSTDTQYF.

The chain joins TRBV4-3 to TRBJ1-2, with D possibly TRBD1 on 5 matching bases. The V end lost 2 bases, the J end lost 6 bases, and 10 bases lay between the germline ends. The germline gives CDR1 LGHNA, CDR2 YSLEER. This CDR3 spans 13 amino acids. The CDR3 region has the DNA TGCGCCAGCAGCCAAAGGTGGGGCGATGGCTACACCTTC. Its protein product is CASSQRWGDGYTF.

This clone has just a few counts. The CDR3, as DNA: TGTGCCTGGAGTGTACTTTGGGGGACCCAGTACTTC. Translated, it gives CAWSVLWGTQYF. The chain uses TRBV30 and TRBJ2-5, with D unresolved. This CDR3 is built from 12 residues. V shed 0 bases and J shed 7 bases, with 9 bases lying between them. From germline, CDR1 is GTSNPN and CDR2 SVGIG (reference sequence).

This clone showed up just once. The chain joins TRBV7-2 to TRBJ2-1, with TRBD2 matching over 11 bases. The CDR3 runs to 14 residues. Germline V gene sequence: CDR1 SGHTA, CDR2 FQGNSA. The ends lost 5 bases at V and 4 bases at J; junction bases unmatched: 1. The CDR3 DNA reads TGTGCCAGCAGCCGACTAGCGGGATACAATGAGCAGTTCTTC. It yields the protein CASSRLAGYNEQFF.

V usage is TRBV2 and J usage is TRBJ1-4; perhaps TRBD1 as D (5 bases). The CDR3 totals 14 residues. The germline gives CDR1 SNHLY, CDR2 FYNNEI. Between the trimmed V and J ends, which lost 3 bases and 3 bases, there was a span of 8 bases. CDR3 bases: TGTGCCAGCAGTGACCGACAGCCTAATGAAAAACTGTTTTTT. Amino acid sequence: CASSDRQPNEKLFF.

This clone was seen only a few times. The chain couples TRBV2 to TRBJ2-6, with D possibly being TRBD1 (6 bases). V was cut by 11 bases and J by 0 bases, with 17 bases left in between. The CDR3 extends over 16 amino acids. The germline gives CDR1 SNHLY, CDR2 FYNNEI. The CDR3 protein is CAGSTGSGSGANVLTF. CDR3 sequence (DNA): TGTGCCGGGAGTACAGGGTCAGGCTCTGGGGCCAACGTCCTGACTTTC.

This clone was counted between two and nine times. This chain joins TRBV10-3 and TRBJ2-3, with D uncertain. The CDR3 length is 14 residues. Germline V gives CDR1 ENHRY, CDR2 SYGVKD. Trimming took 8 bases from V and 0 from J, leaving 12 bases between them. The CDR3 DNA sequence: TGTGCCATCCGAAACGAATACAGCACAGATACGCAGTATTTT. This codes for CAIRNEYSTDTQYF.

This clone was picked up a small number of times. The chain has TRBV4-2 and TRBJ2-3; no firm D call. V lost 2 bases to trimming and J lost 4 bases, with 10 bases between them. The CDR3 runs to 14 residues. CDR1 is LGHNA, CDR2 YNFKEQ, per germline. Here the CDR3 DNA reads TGTGCCAGCAGCCAACCCTGGGCCGCAGATACGCAGTATTTT. Encoded protein: CASSQPWAADTQYF.

This clone was picked up one time. V and J are TRBV9 and TRBJ2-3, with 10 positions matching TRBD2. The germline V gene encodes CDR1 SGDLS and CDR2 YYNGEE. V was pared by 7 bases and J by 4 bases, with 3 bases of the junction left unmatched. The length of the CDR3 is 13 residues. This chain's CDR3 is CASGLAGADTQYF. CDR3 nucleotide sequence: TGTGCCAGCGGCCTAGCGGGAGCAGATACGCAGTATTTT.

The chain uses TRBV7-2 and TRBJ2-1; 7 bases line up with TRBD2. The CDR3 contains 15 residues. Trimming removed 5 bases from V and 9 bases from J; junction bases left unmatched: 13. Germline-derived CDR1 and CDR2 are SGHTA and FQGNSA. The CDR3 nucleotides read TGTGCCAGCAGCCGGACCGGGACTATAGTCTTTGAGCAGTTCTTC. Translating it yields CASSRTGTIVFEQFF.

The chain uses TRBV18 and TRBJ2-7, with unresolved D. V was clipped by 4 bases and J by 4 bases, with 8 bases between them. The CDR3 consists of 12 residues. Germline V gives CDR1 KGHSH, CDR2 LQKENI. The CDR3 nucleotides read TGTGCCAGCTCACTCGGGCATTACGAGCAGTACTTC. This gives the protein CASSLGHYEQYF.

The rearrangement joins TRBV30 to TRBJ2-3; TRBD1 aligns across 10 bases. Germline CDR1 and CDR2: GTSNPN and SVGIG (reference sequence). Unmatched junction bases numbered 2, after V lost 5 bases and J lost 0 bases. CDR3 size: 14 residues. The CDR3: CAWGTGASTDTQYF. CDR3 coding DNA: TGTGCCTGGGGGACAGGGGCTAGCACAGATACGCAGTATTTT.

Only one count was recorded for this clone. This rearrangement joins TRBV27 to TRBJ2-7; TRBD2 matches 9 bases. V lost 5 bases, J lost 6 bases, and 20 bases stayed unmatched. CDR3 size: 18 residues. Germline values: CDR1 MNHEY, CDR2 SMNVEV (reference sequence). The CDR3 reads CASSPTRGSGRWFSEQYF. The CDR3 nucleotides are TGTGCCAGCAGTCCCACCCGAGGTAGCGGGAGATGGTTCTCCGAGCAGTACTTC.

This clone was observed a few times. The chain has TRBV30 and TRBJ2-3, with D hard to call. The CDR3 is made up of 13 amino acids. Trimming removed 1 base from V and 2 bases from J, with 7 bases in between. Germline V gene lookup returns CDR1 GTSNPN and CDR2 SVGIG (reference sequence). The CDR3 spells CAWSADFTDTQYF. In DNA, the CDR3 is TGTGCCTGGAGTGCAGACTTCACAGATACGCAGTATTTT.

The V gene is TRBV5-4, the J gene TRBJ2-4, with D perhaps given as TRBD1 or TRBD2 (6 bases each). The CDR3 extends over 15 amino acids. Trimming removed 4 bases at V and 3 bases at J, with 14 bases between. Germline CDR1 is SGHNT and CDR2 is YYREEE (reference sequence). CDR3 nucleotides: TGTGCCAGCAGCCTAGGGGGGCCAGGCAAAAACATTCAGTACTTC. As protein: CASSLGGPGKNIQYF.

This clone has more than one count but fewer than ten. The chain combines TRBV5-4 with TRBJ2-1; D gene ambiguous. This CDR3 spans 15 amino acids. CDR1 SGHNT and CDR2 YYREEE come from the germline V gene (reference sequence). V lost 4 bases and J lost 2, with 13 bases in between. CDR3 coding DNA: TGTGCCAGCAGCACCTCGCTTAGTCCCTACAATGAGCAGTTCTTC. Translated: CASSTSLSPYNEQFF. The complete variable domain, with remaining parts taken from reference TRBV5-4 and TRBJ2-1, reads ETGVTQSPTHLIKTRGQQVTLRCSSQSGHNTVSWYQQALGQGPQFIFQYYREEENGRGNFPPRFSGLQFPNYSSELNVNALELDDSALYLCASSTSLSPYNEQFFGPGTRLTVL.

The chain has TRBV29-1 and TRBJ1-3; D gene uncertain. The length of the CDR3 is 13 residues. Germline CDR1 reads SQVTM; CDR2 reads ANQGSEA. Trimming cost V 4 bases and J 1 base, with 8 bases left between them. CDR3 DNA sequence: TGCAGCGTTGTATTGGGATCTGGAAACACCATATATTTT. It encodes CSVVLGSGNTIYF.

This clone was counted between two and nine times. CDR3 amino acids: CASLSTSGNYNEQFF. As DNA, the CDR3 is TGTGCCAGCCTCAGCACTAGCGGGAATTACAATGAGCAGTTCTTC. V usage is TRBV6-1 and J usage is TRBJ2-1; 10 nucleotides agree with TRBD2. V lost 8 bases and J lost 4; bases outside the gene matches: 8. Germline V gives CDR1 MNHNS, CDR2 SASEGT. This CDR3 has 15 amino acids.

This rearrangement joins TRBV7-9 to TRBJ2-4; the D gene is possibly TRBD1 (5 bases). The CDR3 sequence is 14 residues long. V lost 1 base and J lost 8, with 12 bases in between. Germline-derived CDR1 and CDR2 are SEHNR and FQNEAQ (reference sequence). CDR3 loop: CASSLEGAVDIQYF. DNA of the CDR3: TGTGCCAGCAGCTTAGAAGGGGCGGTGGACATTCAGTACTTC.

This sequence joins TRBV27 and TRBJ2-6; 7 nucleotides match TRBD1. This CDR3 contains 15 residues. With V trimmed by 5 bases and J by 3 bases, 4 bases remained unmatched. In germline, CDR1 is MNHEY, CDR2 SMNVEV (reference sequence). This chain's CDR3 is CASSPRQGGANVLTF. In nucleotides, the CDR3 is TGTGCCAGCAGTCCTCGACAGGGTGGGGCCAACGTCCTGACTTTC.